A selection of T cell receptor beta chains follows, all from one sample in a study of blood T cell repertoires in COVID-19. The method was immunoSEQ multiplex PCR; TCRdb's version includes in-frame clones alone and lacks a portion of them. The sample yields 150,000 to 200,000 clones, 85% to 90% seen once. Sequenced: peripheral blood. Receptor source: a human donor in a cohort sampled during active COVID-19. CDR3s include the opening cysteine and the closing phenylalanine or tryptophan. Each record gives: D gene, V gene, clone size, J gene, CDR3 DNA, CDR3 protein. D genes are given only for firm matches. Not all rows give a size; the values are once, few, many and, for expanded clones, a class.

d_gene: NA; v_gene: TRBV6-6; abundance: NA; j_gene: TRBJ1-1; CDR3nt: TGTGCCAGCAGTTACTACCAGACAGGCGGAGACACTGAAGCTTTCTTT; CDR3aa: CASSYYQTGGDTEAFF
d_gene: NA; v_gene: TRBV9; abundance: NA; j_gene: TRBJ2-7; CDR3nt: TGTGCCAGCAGCGTAGCCGGGGAGAGCTCCTACGAGCAGTACTTC; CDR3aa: CASSVAGESSYEQYF
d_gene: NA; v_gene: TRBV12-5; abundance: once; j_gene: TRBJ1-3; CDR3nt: TGTGCTAGTGGTTTGGGAGGAGGAAACACCATATATTTT; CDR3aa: CASGLGGGNTIYF
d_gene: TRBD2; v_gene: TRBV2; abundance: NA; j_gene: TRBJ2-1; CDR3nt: TGTGCCAGCAGCTTACTAGCGGGGGCATACAATGAGCAGTTCTTC; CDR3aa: CASSLLAGAYNEQFF
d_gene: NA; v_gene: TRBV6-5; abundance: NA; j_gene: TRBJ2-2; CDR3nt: TGTGCCAGCAGTTACCACACGACGAACACCGGGGAGCTGTTTTTT; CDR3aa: CASSYHTTNTGELFF
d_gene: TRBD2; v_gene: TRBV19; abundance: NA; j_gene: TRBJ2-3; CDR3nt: TGTGCCAGTAGTATTGGAGAGACTAGCGGGGGCCCGAGGAGTACGCAGTATTTT; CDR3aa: CASSIGETSGGPRSTQYF
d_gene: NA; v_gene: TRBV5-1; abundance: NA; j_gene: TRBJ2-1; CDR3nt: TGCGCCAGCAGCCAGGGGGGAAGCTCCTACAATGAGCAGTTCTTC; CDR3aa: CASSQGGSSYNEQFF
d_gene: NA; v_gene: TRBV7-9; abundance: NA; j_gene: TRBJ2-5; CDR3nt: TGTGCCAGCAGGGACGGCCAGGGGCAAGAGACCCAGTACTTC; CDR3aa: CASRDGQGQETQYF
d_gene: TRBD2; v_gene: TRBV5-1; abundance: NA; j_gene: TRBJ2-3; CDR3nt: TGCGCCAGCAGCGGATCTAGCGGGAGGATCACAGATACGCAGTATTTT; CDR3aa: CASSGSSGRITDTQYF
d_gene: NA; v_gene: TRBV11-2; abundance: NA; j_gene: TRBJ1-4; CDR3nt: TGTGCCAGCAGCTCGGACGGGAGGAATGAAAAACTGTTTTTT; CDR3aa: CASSSDGRNEKLFF
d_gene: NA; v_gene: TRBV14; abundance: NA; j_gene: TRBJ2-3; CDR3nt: TGTGCCAGCAGCCAAGGGCCGGGGGCAGATACGCAGTATTTT; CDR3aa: CASSQGPGADTQYF
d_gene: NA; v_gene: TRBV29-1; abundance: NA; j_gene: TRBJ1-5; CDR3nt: TGCAGCGTTGCCTCAGGCAATTACAATCAGCCCCAGCATTTT; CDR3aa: CSVASGNYNQPQHF
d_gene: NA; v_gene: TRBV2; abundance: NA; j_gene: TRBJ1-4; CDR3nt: TGTGCCAGCAAAAGGGGCGTCAATGAAAAACTGTTTTTT; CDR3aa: CASKRGVNEKLFF
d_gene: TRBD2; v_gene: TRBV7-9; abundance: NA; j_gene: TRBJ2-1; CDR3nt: TGTGCCAGCAGCTCGCTGTCCTTGGAGATAGCGGGAGTCTACAATGAGCAGTTCTTC; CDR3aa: CASSSLSLEIAGVYNEQFF
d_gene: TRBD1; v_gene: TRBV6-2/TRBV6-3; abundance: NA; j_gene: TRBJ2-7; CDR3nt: TGTGCCAGCAGTTGGACAGGGGGATCCTACGAGCAGTACTTC; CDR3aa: CASSWTGGSYEQYF
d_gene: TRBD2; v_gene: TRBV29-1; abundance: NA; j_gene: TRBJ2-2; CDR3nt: TGCAGCGTTGCGGCCAGTAGCGGGAAAAGGGGAACCGGGGAGCTGTTTTTT; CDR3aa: CSVAASSGKRGTGELFF
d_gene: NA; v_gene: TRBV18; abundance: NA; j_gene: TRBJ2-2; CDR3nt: TGTGCCAGCTCACCTTCGGGTAGCAGGGACACCGGGGAGCTGTTTTTT; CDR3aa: CASSPSGSRDTGELFF
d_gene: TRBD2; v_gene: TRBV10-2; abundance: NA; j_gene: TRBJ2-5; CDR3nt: TGCGCCAGCAGTGAGTCGTTTAGGCTAGCGGGAGGGGAGACCCAGTACTTC; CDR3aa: CASSESFRLAGGETQYF
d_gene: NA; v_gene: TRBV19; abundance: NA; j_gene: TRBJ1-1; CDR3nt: TGTGCCAGTAGCCGCGTTTTCGGGACTGAAGCTTTCTTT; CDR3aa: CASSRVFGTEAFF
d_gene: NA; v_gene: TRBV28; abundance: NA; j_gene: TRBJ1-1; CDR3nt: TGTGCCAGCAGTTTAACAGAGGGCCAAGCTTTCTTT; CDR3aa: CASSLTEGQAFF
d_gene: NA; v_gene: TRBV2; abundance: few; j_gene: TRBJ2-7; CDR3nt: TGTGCCAGCAGCGTCGACAGCAGGTTCTACGAGCAGTACTTC; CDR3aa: CASSVDSRFYEQYF
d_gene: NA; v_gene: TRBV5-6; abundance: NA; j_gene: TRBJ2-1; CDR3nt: TGTGCCAGCAGCTTCCGACAGGGCCGAGGGAGGACCTACAATGAGCAGTTCTTC; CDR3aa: CASSFRQGRGRTYNEQFF
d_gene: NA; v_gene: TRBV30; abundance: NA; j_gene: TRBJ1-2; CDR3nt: TGTGCCTGGAGTCCACAGGAATATGGCTACACCTTC; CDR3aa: CAWSPQEYGYTF
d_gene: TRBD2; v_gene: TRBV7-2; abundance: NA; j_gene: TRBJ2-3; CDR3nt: TGTGCCAGCAGCGTCGTAGCGGGGAGCACAGATACGCAGTATTTT; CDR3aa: CASSVVAGSTDTQYF
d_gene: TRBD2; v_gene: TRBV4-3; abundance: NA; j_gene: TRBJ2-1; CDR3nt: TGCGCCAGCAGCCAAGATCTCCCTAGCGGGAACTACAATGAGCAGTTCTTC; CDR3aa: CASSQDLPSGNYNEQFF
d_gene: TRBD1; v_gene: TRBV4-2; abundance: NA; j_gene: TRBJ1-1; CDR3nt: TGTGCCAGCAGCCAGACCGGGACAGGGGGCGGTCAGTTCACTGAAGCTTTCTTT; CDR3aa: CASSQTGTGGGQFTEAFF
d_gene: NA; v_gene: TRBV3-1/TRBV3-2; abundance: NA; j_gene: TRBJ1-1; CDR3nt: TGTGCCAGCAGCCCCGGTGACCGGGGAGCTTTCTTT; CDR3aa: CASSPGDRGAFF
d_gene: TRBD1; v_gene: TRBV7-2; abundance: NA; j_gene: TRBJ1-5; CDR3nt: TGTGCCAGCAGCTCACAGGGGAATCAGCCCCAGCATTTT; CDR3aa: CASSSQGNQPQHF